This is a list of T cell receptor beta chains from one sample in a study of response to subunit inactivated influenza vaccine. TCRdb re-analysed the RT-PCR reads in MiXCR, keeping a single row per CDR3 protein. The data show some 570,000 distinct CDR3 sequences, with approximately 10% seen just once and roughly 9.6% held by the top ten. These data were likewise used in another study, on T cells expressing NK-cell markers.

The sequencing used PBMCs from blood, collected on the day of vaccination. Source of these receptors: a man aged 50-59 years who received an inactivated influenza vaccine. CDR3s include the opening cysteine and the closing phenylalanine or tryptophan. The D gene is left open where the match is weak. For some rows the clone size is stated as once, few or many, or as a class when expanded; others skip it.

d_call: .; v_call: TRBV13; clone_size: .; j_call: TRBJ2-1; cdr3_nt: TGTGCCAGCAGCTTAGCACTCGTTATCCCCTACAATGAGCAGTTCTTC; cdr3_aa: CASSLALVIPYNEQFF
d_call: TRBD1; v_call: TRBV29-1; clone_size: many; j_call: TRBJ1-2; cdr3_nt: TGCAGCGCCCCAGGGGGCCGGACCGGCTACACCTTC; cdr3_aa: CSAPGGRTGYTF
d_call: .; v_call: TRBV15; clone_size: .; j_call: TRBJ1-4; cdr3_nt: TGTGCCACCAGCGGGCAGCCTGAAAAACTGTTTTTT; cdr3_aa: CATSGQPEKLFF
d_call: .; v_call: TRBV19; clone_size: few; j_call: TRBJ2-1; cdr3_nt: TGTGCCAGTAGTATACGGGCCAGGGTCTTATACAATGAGCAGTTCTTC; cdr3_aa: CASSIRARVLYNEQFF
d_call: .; v_call: TRBV5-1; clone_size: few; j_call: TRBJ2-2; cdr3_nt: .; cdr3_aa: CASSPRTGANTGELFFF
d_call: .; v_call: TRBV11-2; clone_size: .; j_call: TRBJ1-3; cdr3_nt: TGTGCCAGCAGCTTAAACCGACCCCGGAACACCATATATTTT; cdr3_aa: CASSLNRPRNTIYF
d_call: .; v_call: TRBV6-2/TRBV6-3; clone_size: .; j_call: TRBJ2-7; cdr3_nt: TGTGCCAGCAGTTACCTATCAGAACCTTACGAGCAGTACTTC; cdr3_aa: CASSYLSEPYEQYF
d_call: .; v_call: TRBV15; clone_size: .; j_call: TRBJ2-1; cdr3_nt: TGTGCCACCAGCAGAGTTCACAATGAGCAGTTCTTC; cdr3_aa: CATSRVHNEQFF
d_call: .; v_call: TRBV6-5; clone_size: few; j_call: TRBJ1-3; cdr3_nt: TGTGCCAGCAGTTACAGGGGCGTCTCTGGAAACACCATATATTTT; cdr3_aa: CASSYRGVSGNTIYF
d_call: .; v_call: TRBV5-5; clone_size: many; j_call: TRBJ1-5; cdr3_nt: TGTGCCAGCAGCTTAGTCCCTCAGGGGTTTAATCAGCCCCAGCATTTT; cdr3_aa: CASSLVPQGFNQPQHF
d_call: TRBD1; v_call: TRBV12-3/TRBV12-4; clone_size: few; j_call: TRBJ1-2; cdr3_nt: TGTGCCAGCAGCAGTAGGACAGGGAACGGCTACACCTTC; cdr3_aa: CASSSRTGNGYTF
d_call: .; v_call: TRBV11-2; clone_size: .; j_call: TRBJ1-1; cdr3_nt: TGTGCCAGCACCTTGTGGGGCACTGAAGCTTTCTTT; cdr3_aa: CASTLWGTEAFF
d_call: .; v_call: TRBV20-1; clone_size: few; j_call: TRBJ2-1; cdr3_nt: TGCAGTGCTAGAGAGGGTCGGAGCGGAGCTTACAATGAGCAGTTCTTC; cdr3_aa: CSAREGRSGAYNEQFF
d_call: .; v_call: TRBV4-3; clone_size: .; j_call: TRBJ2-3; cdr3_nt: TGCGCCAGCAGCCAAGAAGCCAGAGCCACAGATACGCAGTATTTT; cdr3_aa: CASSQEARATDTQYF
d_call: .; v_call: TRBV9; clone_size: once; j_call: TRBJ2-1; cdr3_nt: TGTGCCAGCAGCGTAGATACTAGAAGGATTGAGCAGTTCTTC; cdr3_aa: CASSVDTRRIEQFF
d_call: .; v_call: TRBV5-1; clone_size: .; j_call: TRBJ1-2; cdr3_nt: TGCGCCAGCAGCTTGGCCTCGGGTAAGGGTGGCTACACCTTC; cdr3_aa: CASSLASGKGGYTF
d_call: TRBD2; v_call: TRBV11-2; clone_size: few; j_call: TRBJ2-1; cdr3_nt: TGTGCCAGCAGCCTGGGGTTGGGGAGCGGGAAAACCTACAATGAGCAGTTCTTC; cdr3_aa: CASSLGLGSGKTYNEQFF
d_call: .; v_call: TRBV7-2; clone_size: .; j_call: TRBJ2-2; cdr3_nt: TGTGCCAGCAGCGAGGGACGGAACACCGGGGAGCTGTTTTTT; cdr3_aa: CASSEGRNTGELFF
d_call: TRBD1; v_call: TRBV5-1; clone_size: .; j_call: TRBJ2-5; cdr3_nt: TGCGCCAGCAGGACTCAGGGGGCCTCGGAGACCCAGTACTTC; cdr3_aa: CASRTQGASETQYF
d_call: TRBD2; v_call: TRBV7-9; clone_size: few; j_call: TRBJ2-1; cdr3_nt: TGTGCCAGCAGCTTAAGGGCTAGCGGGAGTGGTGAGCAGTTCTTC; cdr3_aa: CASSLRASGSGEQFF
d_call: TRBD2; v_call: TRBV27; clone_size: .; j_call: TRBJ2-5; cdr3_nt: TGTGCCAGCAGTTTTGTGGCGGGAGCCCCAGAGACCCAGTACTTC; cdr3_aa: CASSFVAGAPETQYF
d_call: TRBD2; v_call: TRBV29-1; clone_size: .; j_call: TRBJ2-1; cdr3_nt: TGCAGCGTTGAATATAGCACTAGCGTGGGCAAATTCGGGCAGTTCTTC; cdr3_aa: CSVEYSTSVGKFGQFF
d_call: .; v_call: TRBV7-2; clone_size: .; j_call: TRBJ1-5; cdr3_nt: TGTGCCAGCAGCTTAAGTCTGAATCAGCCCCAGCATTTT; cdr3_aa: CASSLSLNQPQHF
d_call: TRBD2; v_call: TRBV28; clone_size: .; j_call: TRBJ2-7; cdr3_nt: TGTGCCAGCAGCCTACCCCCTGGGGCAGGGAAAGGCGGGAGCTCCTACGAGCAGTACTTC; cdr3_aa: CASSLPPGAGKGGSSYEQYF
d_call: .; v_call: TRBV27; clone_size: .; j_call: TRBJ2-3; cdr3_nt: TGTGCCAGCAGTTTAAAGGAGAGCCGCACAGATACGCAGTATTTT; cdr3_aa: CASSLKESRTDTQYF
d_call: .; v_call: TRBV9; clone_size: .; j_call: TRBJ2-2; cdr3_nt: TGTGCCAGCACACCCACAGGCTCAACGAACACCGGGGAGCTGTTTTTT; cdr3_aa: CASTPTGSTNTGELFF
d_call: .; v_call: TRBV19; clone_size: few; j_call: TRBJ2-3; cdr3_nt: TGTGCCAGTAGTATTAGCCAGGGCACAGATACGCAGTATTTT; cdr3_aa: CASSISQGTDTQYF
d_call: .; v_call: TRBV12-3/TRBV12-4; clone_size: few; j_call: TRBJ1-4; cdr3_nt: TGTGCCAGCAGTTTGCAGGCCCCGGGTGGACTGTTTTTT; cdr3_aa: CASSLQAPGGLFF
d_call: .; v_call: TRBV27; clone_size: .; j_call: TRBJ2-5; cdr3_nt: TGTGCCAGCAGTTTAGCAGGGAATTTGGAGACCCAGTACTTC; cdr3_aa: CASSLAGNLETQYF
d_call: .; v_call: TRBV19; clone_size: few; j_call: TRBJ1-5; cdr3_nt: TGTGCCAGTAGTATCTCTCAGGGAACACAGCCCCAGCATTTT; cdr3_aa: CASSISQGTQPQHF
d_call: .; v_call: TRBV20-1; clone_size: many; j_call: TRBJ1-5; cdr3_nt: TGCAGTGCTGGTAGGGATTATAGCAATCAGCCCCAGCATTTT; cdr3_aa: CSAGRDYSNQPQHF
d_call: .; v_call: TRBV5-1; clone_size: few; j_call: TRBJ2-7; cdr3_nt: TGCGCCAGCAGCTCCGAAGGGGGGCGGTCGTCCGAGCAGTACTTC; cdr3_aa: CASSSEGGRSSEQYF
d_call: TRBD2; v_call: TRBV5-1; clone_size: few; j_call: TRBJ2-1; cdr3_nt: TGCGCCAGCAGCTTGGGACTAGCGGAAGACAATGAGCAGTTCTTC; cdr3_aa: CASSLGLAEDNEQFF
d_call: TRBD1; v_call: TRBV5-5; clone_size: few; j_call: TRBJ2-7; cdr3_nt: TGTGCCAGCAGCTTACTGTCAGGGGGCGCGTACGAGCAGTACTTC; cdr3_aa: CASSLLSGGAYEQYF
d_call: .; v_call: TRBV7-2; clone_size: once; j_call: TRBJ2-1; cdr3_nt: TGTGCCAGCAGCTTAGCGTTTAGCCAGAATGAGAAGTTCTTC; cdr3_aa: CASSLAFSQNEKFF
d_call: TRBD1; v_call: TRBV7-3; clone_size: .; j_call: TRBJ2-5; cdr3_nt: TGTGCCAGCAGCTTCGCGACAGGGGGCCCCCAGTACTTC; cdr3_aa: CASSFATGGPQYF
d_call: TRBD1; v_call: TRBV15; clone_size: few; j_call: TRBJ2-7; cdr3_nt: TGTGCCACCAGCAACCCACAGGGGCTTGAGCAGTACTTC; cdr3_aa: CATSNPQGLEQYF
d_call: .; v_call: TRBV6-1; clone_size: few; j_call: TRBJ2-1; cdr3_nt: TGTGCCAGCAGGAATTCCCCCTATGGGAGTTACAATGAGCAGTTCTTC; cdr3_aa: CASRNSPYGSYNEQFF
d_call: .; v_call: TRBV5-1; clone_size: .; j_call: TRBJ2-3; cdr3_nt: TGCGCCAGCAGGCCCTTGACTCGCAGCACAGATACGCAGTATTTT; cdr3_aa: CASRPLTRSTDTQYF
d_call: .; v_call: TRBV5-1; clone_size: many; j_call: TRBJ2-7; cdr3_nt: TGCGCCAGCAGCTTGGAGGTTAGCGACTACGAGCAGTACTTC; cdr3_aa: CASSLEVSDYEQYF
d_call: .; v_call: TRBV6-6; clone_size: few; j_call: TRBJ2-7; cdr3_nt: TGTGCCAGCAGTTACTCGTCGGCCTACGAGCAGTACTTC; cdr3_aa: CASSYSSAYEQYF
d_call: .; v_call: TRBV9; clone_size: .; j_call: TRBJ2-5; cdr3_nt: TGTGCCAGCAGCGTAGAGGACACTCAAGAGACCCAGTACTTC; cdr3_aa: CASSVEDTQETQYF
d_call: TRBD2; v_call: TRBV18; clone_size: few; j_call: TRBJ2-3; cdr3_nt: TGTGCCAGCTCACGGGGACTAGCGTCTGCAGATACGCAGTATTTT; cdr3_aa: CASSRGLASADTQYF
d_call: TRBD1; v_call: TRBV15; clone_size: .; j_call: TRBJ2-1; cdr3_nt: TGTGCCACCAGCAGGGCCGGGACAGGTCTAAATGAGCAGTTCTTC; cdr3_aa: CATSRAGTGLNEQFF
d_call: .; v_call: TRBV5-1; clone_size: .; j_call: TRBJ1-2; cdr3_nt: TGCGCCAGCAGCTTGGTATCCGGGGACGACTATGGCTACACCTTC; cdr3_aa: CASSLVSGDDYGYTF
d_call: TRBD2; v_call: TRBV9; clone_size: many; j_call: TRBJ2-3; cdr3_nt: TGTGCCAGCAGCGATAGCGGGGGGGCCGCAGATACGCAGTATTTT; cdr3_aa: CASSDSGGAADTQYF
d_call: .; v_call: TRBV4-3; clone_size: .; j_call: TRBJ2-1; cdr3_nt: TGCGCCAGCAGCCAAGATCCCAGGCCTGGGGCATACAATGAGCAGTTCTTC; cdr3_aa: CASSQDPRPGAYNEQFF
d_call: .; v_call: TRBV29-1; clone_size: few; j_call: TRBJ1-2; cdr3_nt: TGCAGCCTAAACAATCCGCCTGGTGGCTACACCTTC; cdr3_aa: CSLNNPPGGYTF
d_call: TRBD2; v_call: TRBV20-1; clone_size: few; j_call: TRBJ2-1; cdr3_nt: TGCAGTGCTACTACTCCGGGACTAGCATCAGAGCAGTTCTTC; cdr3_aa: CSATTPGLASEQFF